This TCR beta chain is from a study of control samples from healthy donors and cancer patients. Here immunoSEQ multiplex PCR was the method, and the copy in TCRdb shows in-frame clones only, minus some. The repertoire has about 130,000 clones, about 95% of them found once; the top ten carry 12% to 15%. This receptor was taken from a man aged 55 to 70 with colorectal cancer. The specimen was PBMCs.

CDR3 sequence: CASSSDRTSTGELFF. The CDR3 DNA reads TGTGCCAGCAGCTCCGACAGGACGAGCACCGGGGAGCTGTTTTTT. The V gene is TRBV11-3, the J gene TRBJ2-2, with D perhaps TRBD1 (6 bases). This CDR3 has 15 amino acids. Germline lookup yields CDR1 SGHNT and CDR2 YENEEA. The V and J ends lost 4 bases and 4 bases respectively, with 13 bases between them. Full variable domain (remainder filled in from reference TRBV11-3 and TRBJ2-2): EAGVVQSPRYKIIEKKQPVAFWCNPISGHNTLYWYLQNLGQGPELLIRYENEEAVDDSQLPKDRFSAERLKGVDSTLKIQPAELGDSAVYLCASSSDRTSTGELFFGEGSRLTVL.